These T cell receptor beta chains were read from a single sample in a study of regulatory T cells in long-lasting Graves disease. Via MiXCR, TCRdb re-called the multiplex PCR reads, giving one row per CDR3 protein. The data show roughly 500,000 distinct CDR3 sequences, with around 13% seen just once and around a sixth held by the top ten. The same sample was also studied in work on T cells in Graves' hyperthyroidism and ophthalmopathy.

The sample here was peripheral blood mononuclear cells (PBMCs), taken at new diagnosis, from a patient treated with antithyroid drugs. These receptors came from a woman aged 45-65 years with Graves disease. CDR3s leave out the opening cysteine and the closing phenylalanine or tryptophan. The order of the fields is J gene, V gene, CDR3 protein.

TRBJ2-4	TRBV4-1	ASSQVSFRGAGGRVKNIQY
TRBJ2-5	TRBV20-1	SARDLGGLAGVVLETQY
TRBJ2-7	TRBV20-1	SAKTSGRPPYEQY
TRBJ2-3	TRBV5-1	ASSPGLATHSTDTQY
TRBJ2-1	TRBV7-9	ASSFRVNEQF
TRBJ2-7	TRBV5-1	ASSPGTAPSYEQY
TRBJ2-3	TRBV6-1	ASSVAGVGTDTQY
TRBJ2-3	TRBV5-1	ASSLGGLLGPADTQY
TRBJ2-7	TRBV2	ASSPNDWTGEEQY
TRBJ1-1	TRBV29-1	SVEVAENTEAF
TRBJ2-2	TRBV18	ASSPLFSPGELF
TRBJ1-2	TRBV19	ASRQVRGEGYT
TRBJ1-6	TRBV5-1	ASSLTGQGANQSPLH
TRBJ1-5	TRBV19	ASQDRTGNQPQH
TRBJ2-7	TRBV5-1	ASSLAVAGAGEQY
TRBJ2-7	TRBV12-3/TRBV12-4	ASSSRGPQY
TRBJ2-7	TRBV6-9	ASSYSIAGGGNEQY
TRBJ1-2	TRBV9	ASSARTGLGDGYT
TRBJ2-5	TRBV6-2/TRBV6-3	ASTGLRGSQGETQY
TRBJ1-4	TRBV5-1	ASSTRGAEEKLF
TRBJ2-7	TRBV5-1	ASSLPTQGADEQY
TRBJ2-7	TRBV10-1	ASSEVAGGRLYEQY
TRBJ1-1	TRBV3-1	ASSLRGQGGNAEAF
TRBJ1-5	TRBV12-3/TRBV12-4	ASSLTGGEQPQH
TRBJ2-1	TRBV5-1	ASSYEVNEQF
TRBJ2-1	TRBV5-1	ASSFGGRDDYNEQF
TRBJ2-3	TRBV5-1	ASSSTGRTSTDTQY
TRBJ1-4	TRBV28	ASSFVATGQGTTNEKLF
TRBJ2-6	TRBV2	ASSEATSTGANVLT
TRBJ1-6	TRBV10-1	ASSESLGSNSPLH
TRBJ1-2	TRBV28	ASRDPLRGYT
TRBJ2-7	TRBV3-1	ASSQATVTYEQY
TRBJ2-1	TRBV18	ASSPLDGAFRIGSYNEQF
TRBJ2-3	TRBV11-2	ASSPRIAEITDTQY
TRBJ1-2	TRBV27	ASSFIGTDNYGYT
TRBJ2-5	TRBV3-1	ASTDWVKQEETQY
TRBJ2-1	TRBV12-3/TRBV12-4	ASSLGGGYWNEQF
TRBJ2-1	TRBV19	ASSIDDSYYNEQF
TRBJ2-1	TRBV11-3	ASSPGRALYNEQF
TRBJ2-3	TRBV5-1	ASSLVPGGTDTQY
TRBJ2-7	TRBV28	ASRTSADYEQY
TRBJ2-1	TRBV20-1	SARDPRTSVGNEQF
TRBJ2-5	TRBV2	ASRPWGLAAQETQY
TRBJ2-3	TRBV4-1	ASSQVGTSGRFTDTQY
TRBJ2-7	TRBV5-1	ASSSSGLSTYEQY
TRBJ2-3	TRBV7-9	ASPEALDTQY
TRBJ1-2	TRBV25-1	ASSNTGSGGGYT
TRBJ2-1	TRBV4-1	ASSQGRAKSSYNEQF
TRBJ2-2	TRBV7-9	ASSLAGSGQGVAGELF
TRBJ2-7	TRBV5-1	ASSLETGSYEQY
TRBJ1-1	TRBV20-1	SALPSGGTEAF